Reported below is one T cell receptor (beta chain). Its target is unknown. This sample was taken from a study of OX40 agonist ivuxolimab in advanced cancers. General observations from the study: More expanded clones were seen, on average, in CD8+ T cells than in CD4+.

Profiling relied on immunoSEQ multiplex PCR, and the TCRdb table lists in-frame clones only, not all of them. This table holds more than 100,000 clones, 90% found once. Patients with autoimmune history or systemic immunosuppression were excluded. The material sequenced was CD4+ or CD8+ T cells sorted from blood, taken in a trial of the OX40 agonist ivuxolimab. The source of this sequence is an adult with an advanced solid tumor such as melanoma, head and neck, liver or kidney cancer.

CDR3: CASSPDRGNTEAFF. CDR3 DNA sequence: TGTGCCAGCAGCCCCGACAGGGGGAACACTGAAGCTTTCTTT. V usage is TRBV7-2 and J usage is TRBJ1-1, with 8 bases lining up with TRBD1. V lost 5 bases and J lost 1; bases outside the gene matches: 3. The germline V gene encodes CDR1 SGHTA and CDR2 FQGNSA. The CDR3 is 14 amino acids.